This is a list of T cell receptor beta chains from one sample in a study of OX40 agonist ivuxolimab in advanced cancers. Only in-frame clones appear in the TCRdb table, and some are missing; sequencing was by immunoSEQ multiplex PCR. The data hold approximately 77,000 clones, with under 90% observed a single time. The source material was CD4+ or CD8+ T cells sorted from blood, sampled in a trial of the OX40 agonist ivuxolimab. The receptors here all came from an adult with an advanced solid tumor such as melanoma, head and neck, liver or kidney cancer. Each CDR3 is given with its conserved first and last residue. Fields, in order: V gene, J gene, CDR3 protein.

TRBV18	TRBJ2-5	CASSPRGETQYF
TRBV27	TRBJ1-5	CASSPFITGRLGQPQHF
TRBV5-6	TRBJ2-5	CASSLRLSGGPLRTQYF
TRBV5-1	TRBJ2-1	CASSKGSSYNEQFF
TRBV7-6	TRBJ2-7	CASSKGTESSYEQYF
TRBV11-3	TRBJ1-1	CASSLGTGRNTEAFF
TRBV10-2	TRBJ2-3	CASSESIAGGTDTQYF
TRBV28	TRBJ2-3	CAWGTGKDTQYF
TRBV9	TRBJ2-2	CASSAGTGGKSGNTGELFF
TRBV2	TRBJ1-1	CASGRQGRTEAFF
TRBV7-3	TRBJ1-6	CASSSQGARNSPLHF
TRBV5-1	TRBJ2-5	CASSLQQGGETQYF
TRBV6-4	TRBJ2-1	CASSEGSSYNEQFF
TRBV2	TRBJ2-7	CASREDELREQYF